This T cell receptor (beta chain) derives from a study of Graves' ophthalmopathy and Graves' hyperthyroidism. Whole-study context: If no ophthalmopathy appeared within 18 months of follow-up, hyperthyroidism was termed stable.

The hyperthyroidism patients had a new diagnosis of under 2 months' duration and were aged 18 to 65. Certain patients were not enrolled. These were patients with other autoimmune diseases, uncontrolled infections, pregnancy or lactation. This clonotype was counted many times. Investigators amplified TCR beta CDR3 regions from RNA transcripts. The first round was an RT-PCR with HTBI primers, and the second round was a multiplex PCR. TCRdb independently ran MiXCR on the multiplex PCR reads; one entry per CDR3 protein. This sample yields about 1.2 million distinct CDR3 sequences, of which about 40% are seen a single time; roughly 10% belongs to the top ten. Germline lookup yields CDR1 SEHNR and CDR2 FQNEAQ (reference sequence). Deletions cut 5 bases from V and 4 bases from J, with 11 bases between. This CDR3 is built from 13 residues.

The V and J genes are TRBV7-9 and TRBJ1-1, with no clear D. This receptor was taken from an adult man with Graves' hyperthyroidism. Sequencing was done on a sample of peripheral blood or thyroid tissue (not recorded which). The chain's CDR3 is CASSQQRSTEAFF. The CDR3 region has the DNA TGTGCCAGCAGCCAACAGCGGTCCACTGAAGCTTTCTTT.